The subject of this entry is one T cell receptor beta chain. The data belong to a study of T cells after yellow fever vaccination. TCRdb fed the 5' RACE reads into MiXCR, producing one record per CDR3 protein. Of some 420,000 distinct CDR3 sequences in the sample, about 17% were seen once. The V end was cut by 5 bases, the J end by 9 bases, with 11 bases between. The CDR3 loop spans 13 amino acids. CDR1 is SEHNR, CDR2 FQNEAQ, per germline (reference sequence). This clonotype was obtained from a man aged 18-30 years who received the YFV17D yellow fever vaccine. Specimen: PBMCs, collected before the yellow fever booster vaccination. This chain links TRBV7-9 with TRBJ1-6; D remains unclear. CDR3 nucleotides: TGTGCCAGCAGCCCAGTGGCCCTTTCACCCCTCCACTTT. As protein: CASSPVALSPLHF.